What follows are 22 T cell receptor beta chains derived from one specimen sequenced in a study of OX40 agonist ivuxolimab in advanced cancers. Profiled with immunoSEQ multiplex PCR; TCRdb holds only in-frame clones, not every one. This sample has about 73,000 clones, with under 90% found just once. The sample was CD4+ or CD8+ T cells sorted from blood, taken in a trial of the OX40 agonist ivuxolimab. Receptors originate from an adult with an advanced solid tumor such as melanoma, head and neck, liver or kidney cancer.

This chain links TRBV6-4 with TRBJ2-5; unclear D gene. V lost 8 bases and J lost 7, with 14 bases in between. The germline V gene has CDR1 MRHNA and CDR2 SNTAGT. CDR3 length: 12 amino acids. The CDR3 protein is CASRAPKWTQYF. CDR3 coding DNA: TGTGCCAGCCGGGCCCCTAAATGGACCCAGTACTTC.

As for this clone: The junction departs from the called germline gene at one end, perhaps through a read error. The chain joins TRBV14 to TRBJ1-1, with 7 bases matching TRBD1. Germline CDR1 is SGHDN and CDR2 is FVKESK. This CDR3 spans 13 amino acids. The CDR3 DNA is TGTGCCAGCAGTCAAGGGCCCAGGGGGAGCGCTTTCTTT. Translated: CASSQGPRGSAFF.

This clone came up a few times. The rearrangement joins TRBV7-2 to TRBJ1-1; no clear D gene. CDR3 length: 13 residues. V lost 5 bases and J lost 1, with 8 bases in between. Germline CDR1 and CDR2: SGHTA and FQGNSA. The chain's CDR3 is CASSPYPNTEAFF. The CDR3 DNA is TGTGCCAGCAGCCCGTACCCGAACACTGAAGCTTTCTTT.

V is TRBV5-4 and J is TRBJ2-1, with 10 bases that match TRBD2. Germline trimming cut 3 bases from V and 2 bases from J; bases unmatched to any gene: 2. CDR3 size: 15 residues. The germline V gene has CDR1 SGHNT and CDR2 YYREEE (reference sequence). Here the CDR3 DNA reads TGTGCCAGCAGCTCAACTAGCGGGGCCTACAATGAGCAGTTCTTC. Amino acids: CASSSTSGAYNEQFF.

This chain joins TRBV6-5 and TRBJ2-3; 8 bases are shared with TRBD2. With 6 bases clipped from V and 2 bases from J, the junction kept 7 bases outside the gene matches. The CDR3 is 15 amino acids. Germline assignment: CDR1 MNHEY and CDR2 SVGAGI. This chain's CDR3 is CASRGLAGYTDTQYF. The CDR3 nucleotides read TGTGCCAGCAGGGGGCTAGCGGGCTACACAGATACGCAGTATTTT.

The chain joins TRBV2 to TRBJ1-1, with unresolved D. Trimming removed 4 bases at V and 0 bases at J, with 9 bases between. This CDR3 has 14 residues. Germline V lookup: CDR1 SNHLY, CDR2 FYNNEI. CDR3 sequence reads: CASSVAPLNTEAFF. CDR3 bases: TGTGCCAGCAGTGTAGCGCCTTTGAACACTGAAGCTTTCTTT.

The rearrangement uses TRBV5-4 and TRBJ1-4; 8 bases are shared with TRBD1. The CDR3 is 14 residues long. V shed 4 bases, J shed 8 bases, and the junction held 7 bases outside the gene matches. Germline CDR1 is SGHNT and CDR2 is YYREEE (reference sequence). CDR3 region: CASSTTGGPEKLFF. CDR3 DNA: TGTGCCAGCAGCACAACAGGGGGTCCCGAAAAACTGTTTTTT. Variable domain in full (rest from reference TRBV5-4 and TRBJ1-4): ETGVTQSPTHLIKTRGQQVTLRCSSQSGHNTVSWYQQALGQGPQFIFQYYREEENGRGNFPPRFSGLQFPNYSSELNVNALELDDSALYLCASSTTGGPEKLFFGSGTQLSVL.

The genes are TRBV27 and TRBJ2-7; no firm D call. The CDR3 contains 13 residues. V lost 5 bases and J lost 6, with 14 bases in between. From germline, CDR1 is MNHEY and CDR2 SMNVEV (reference sequence). The CDR3 DNA reads as TGTGCCAGCAGTCCCCTGACAAGTAGCGAGCAGTACTTC. This sequence encodes CASSPLTSSEQYF.

The chain joins TRBV27 to TRBJ2-7; D possibly corresponds to TRBD1 (6 bases). V dropped 11 bases and J dropped 7 bases, with 21 bases sitting between them. Germline V gives CDR1 MNHEY, CDR2 SMNVEV (reference sequence). This CDR3 has 13 residues. CDR3 amino acids: CAVWGQAAREQYF. The CDR3, as DNA: TGTGCCGTTTGGGGGCAGGCGGCTCGGGAGCAGTACTTC.

The V gene is TRBV7-2, the J gene TRBJ2-3; D is undetermined. The germline V gene has CDR1 SGHTA and CDR2 FQGNSA. V was pared by 0 bases and J by 4 bases, with 5 bases between. CDR3 length: 13 amino acids. CDR3 loop: CASSLAGSDTQYF. The CDR3 DNA reads as TGTGCCAGCAGCTTAGCGGGGTCAGATACGCAGTATTTT.

This clone is a singleton in its sample. J is TRBJ1-1 and V is TRBV5-6; D call uncertain. V lost 3 bases, J lost 9 bases, and 18 bases lay in between. CDR3 length: 14 residues. Germline lookup yields CDR1 SGHDT and CDR2 YYEEEE. CDR3 loop: CASSWVEGSGKAFF. The CDR3 nucleotides read TGTGCCAGCAGCTGGGTCGAAGGGTCAGGTAAAGCTTTCTTT.

This chain connects TRBV14 to TRBJ1-2; D remains unclear. From germline, CDR1 is SGHDN and CDR2 FVKESK. Trimming took off 3 bases at V and 0 bases at J, with 8 bases between the two ends. CDR3 length equals 14 residues. For the CDR3, the DNA is TGTGCCAGCAGCCAGCAGGTATCTAACTATGGCTACACCTTC. Translated, it gives CASSQQVSNYGYTF.

The chain has TRBV18 and TRBJ1-2, with TRBD1 as a possible D gene (6 bases). Looked up from germline, CDR1 is KGHSH and CDR2 is LQKENI. V gave up 3 bases and J gave up 2 bases, with 19 bases separating them. The CDR3 runs 17 residues. In nucleotides, the CDR3 is TGTGCCAGCTCACCCAGGACGGGGGCAGGAGGAAACTATGGCTACACCTTC. Protein product: CASSPRTGAGGNYGYTF.

The rearrangement uses TRBV11-3 and TRBJ2-5, with D maybe TRBD2 (7 bases). Trimming pared 7 bases from V and 1 base from J, leaving 16 bases between. The CDR3 has 15 residues. Germline assignment: CDR1 SGHNT and CDR2 YENEEA. The CDR3 DNA follows: TGTGCCAGCACACTAGGGGGGGCGTCCCAAGAGACCCAGTACTTC. Residues: CASTLGGASQETQYF.

CDR3 residues: CASSLLETRDGEQFF. CDR3 sequence (DNA): TGTGCCAGCAGCTTATTAGAAACTAGAGATGGTGAGCAGTTCTTC. The rearrangement joins TRBV7-2 to TRBJ2-1, with D perhaps TRBD2 (5 bases). With 2 bases removed from V and 9 bases from J, the gap between germline ends came to 17 bases. This CDR3 spans 15 amino acids. The V gene's germline CDR1 is SGHTA and CDR2 FQGNSA.

The chain couples TRBV7-6 to TRBJ1-3; D is unresolved. CDR1 is SGHVS, CDR2 FNYEAQ, per germline. Trimming shortened V by 5 bases and J by 0 bases, and 14 bases separated the two germline ends. The CDR3 is 16 amino acids. The CDR3: CASSPEGLPSGNTIYF. As DNA, the CDR3 is TGTGCCAGCAGCCCAGAAGGCCTTCCCTCTGGAAACACCATATATTTT.

V usage is TRBV7-6 and J usage is TRBJ2-2; TRBD2 aligns across 14 bases. Trimming cost V 0 bases and J 2 bases; bases outside gene matches: 11. This CDR3 region has 21 residues. Germline CDR1 reads SGHVS; CDR2 reads FNYEAQ. The CDR3 sequence is CASSLARGGLAGESNTGELFF. The CDR3 DNA follows: TGTGCCAGCAGCTTAGCGCGTGGGGGACTAGCGGGAGAGAGCAACACCGGGGAGCTGTTTTTT.

This clone has only one observation. This chain links TRBV7-9 with TRBJ2-3, with D maybe TRBD1 (5 bases). This CDR3 contains 16 residues. The ends were cut back, 5 bases at V and 4 bases at J, with 19 bases in the middle. Germline V CDR1 and CDR2: SEHNR, FQNEAQ (reference sequence). This chain's CDR3 is CASSTKGAGWADTQYF. DNA for the CDR3: TGTGCCAGCAGCACGAAGGGCGCAGGGTGGGCAGATACGCAGTATTTT.

This clone turned up a few times. The J gene is TRBJ1-5, the V gene TRBV6-5, with no clear D. CDR1 MNHEY and CDR2 SVGAGI come from the germline V gene. Trimming took 0 bases from V and 3 from J, leaving 6 bases between them. The CDR3 length is 14 residues. The CDR3 region has the DNA TGTGCCAGCAGTTACTCGCACTTCAATCAGCCCCAGCATTTT. Protein: CASSYSHFNQPQHF.

This rearrangement joins TRBV10-3 to TRBJ2-1; 7 positions match TRBD1. Germline trimming cut 7 bases from V and 6 bases from J; bases unmatched to any gene: 9. Germline CDR1 is ENHRY and CDR2 is SYGVKD. The CDR3 consists of 14 residues. The CDR3 DNA reads as TGTGCCATCAATAGACAGGGTCAGGGCAATGAGCAGTTCTTC. Translated, it gives CAINRQGQGNEQFF.

The J gene is TRBJ1-6, the V gene TRBV30, with 10 nucleotides matching TRBD1. The CDR3 extends over 19 amino acids. The J segment lost 0 bases and the V segment lost 4 bases, leaving 12 bases of the junction unmatched. Germline values: CDR1 GTSNPN, CDR2 SVGIG (reference sequence). The CDR3 DNA is TGTGCCTGGACTTCCCGGGACAGGGGAGTTAGCTCCTATAATTCACCCCTCCACTTT. Its translation is CAWTSRDRGVSSYNSPLHF.

V usage is TRBV28 and J usage is TRBJ2-2, with D unclear. Germline V gene data show CDR1 as MDHEN and CDR2 as SYDVKM. The CDR3 contains 14 residues. V gave up 7 bases and J gave up 0 bases, with 9 bases separating them. CDR3 nucleotide sequence: TGTGCCAGCATTCGCAACTCGAACACCGGGGAGCTGTTTTTT. This gives the protein CASIRNSNTGELFF. Variable domain in full (rest from reference TRBV28 and TRBJ2-2): DVKVTQSSRYLVKRTGEKVFLECVQDMDHENMFWYRQDPGLGLRLIYFSYDVKMKEKGDIPEGYSVSREKKERFSLILESASTNQTSMYLCASIRNSNTGELFFGEGSRLTVL.